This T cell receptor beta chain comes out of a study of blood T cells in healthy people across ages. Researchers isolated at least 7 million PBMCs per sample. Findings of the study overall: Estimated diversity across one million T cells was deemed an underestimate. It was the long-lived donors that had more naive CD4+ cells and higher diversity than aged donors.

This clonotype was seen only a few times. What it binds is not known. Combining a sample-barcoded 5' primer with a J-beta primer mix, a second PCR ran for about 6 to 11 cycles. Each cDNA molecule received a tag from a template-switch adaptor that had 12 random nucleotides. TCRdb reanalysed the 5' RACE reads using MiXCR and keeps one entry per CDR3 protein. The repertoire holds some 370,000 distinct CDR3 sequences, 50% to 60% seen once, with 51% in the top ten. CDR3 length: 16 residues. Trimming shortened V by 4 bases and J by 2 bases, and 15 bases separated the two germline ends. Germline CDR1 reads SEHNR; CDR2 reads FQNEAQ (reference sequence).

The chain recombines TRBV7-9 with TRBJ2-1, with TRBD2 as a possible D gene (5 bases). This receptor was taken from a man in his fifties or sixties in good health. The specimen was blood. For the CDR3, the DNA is TGTGCCAGCAGCTCAGAGGGTGGCGGAGCCTACAATGAGCAGTTCTTC. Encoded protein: CASSSEGGGAYNEQFF.